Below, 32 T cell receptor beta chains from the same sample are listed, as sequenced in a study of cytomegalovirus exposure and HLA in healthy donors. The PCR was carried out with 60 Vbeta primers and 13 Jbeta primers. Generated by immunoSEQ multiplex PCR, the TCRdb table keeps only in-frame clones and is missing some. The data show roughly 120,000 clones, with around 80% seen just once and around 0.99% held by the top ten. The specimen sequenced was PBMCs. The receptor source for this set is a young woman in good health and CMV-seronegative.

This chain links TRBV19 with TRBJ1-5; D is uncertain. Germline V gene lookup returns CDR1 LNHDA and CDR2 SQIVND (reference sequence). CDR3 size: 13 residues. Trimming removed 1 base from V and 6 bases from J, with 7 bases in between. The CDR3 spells CASSIGGSQPQHF. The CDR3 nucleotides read TGTGCCAGTAGTATAGGAGGGAGTCAGCCCCAGCATTTT.

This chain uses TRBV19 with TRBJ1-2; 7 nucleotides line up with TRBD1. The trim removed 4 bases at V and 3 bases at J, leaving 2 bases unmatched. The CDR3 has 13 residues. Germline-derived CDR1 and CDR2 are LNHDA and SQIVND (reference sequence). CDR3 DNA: TGTGCCAGTAGTAGGACAGGTGACTATGGCTACACCTTC. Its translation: CASSRTGDYGYTF.

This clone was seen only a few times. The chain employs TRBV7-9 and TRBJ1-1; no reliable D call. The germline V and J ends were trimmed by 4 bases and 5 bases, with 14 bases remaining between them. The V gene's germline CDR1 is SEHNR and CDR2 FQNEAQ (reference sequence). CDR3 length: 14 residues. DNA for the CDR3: TGTGCCAGCAGCTCGACATCCTCGGGAACTGAAGCTTTCTTT. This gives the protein CASSSTSSGTEAFF.

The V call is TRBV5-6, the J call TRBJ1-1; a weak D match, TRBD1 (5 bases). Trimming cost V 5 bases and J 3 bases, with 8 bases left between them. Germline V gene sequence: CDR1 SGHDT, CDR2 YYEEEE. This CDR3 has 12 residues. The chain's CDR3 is CASRGGYTEAFF. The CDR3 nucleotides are TGTGCCAGCAGGGGGGGGTACACTGAAGCTTTCTTT.

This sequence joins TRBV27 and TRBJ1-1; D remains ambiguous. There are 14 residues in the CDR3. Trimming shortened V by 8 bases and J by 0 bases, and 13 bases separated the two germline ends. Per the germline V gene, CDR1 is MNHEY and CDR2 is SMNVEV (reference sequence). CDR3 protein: CASFRTGMNTEAFF. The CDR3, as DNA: TGTGCCAGCTTCCGGACGGGGATGAACACTGAAGCTTTCTTT.

In DNA, the CDR3 is TGTGCCAGCAGCGTCAGCGGGGGGCCCGCAGATACGCAGTATTTT. Residues: CASSVSGGPADTQYF. The chain uses TRBV9 and TRBJ2-3, with 9 positions matching TRBD2. The germline gives CDR1 SGDLS, CDR2 YYNGEE. The J segment lost 4 bases and the V segment lost 2 bases, leaving 5 bases of the junction unmatched. CDR3 length: 15 residues.

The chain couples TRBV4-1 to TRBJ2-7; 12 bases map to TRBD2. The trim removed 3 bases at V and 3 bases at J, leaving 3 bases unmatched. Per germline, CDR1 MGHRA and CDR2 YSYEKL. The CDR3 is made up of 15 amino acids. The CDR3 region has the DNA TGCGCCAGCAGCCAGCCGACTAGCGGGAGCTACGAGCAGTACTTC. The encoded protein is CASSQPTSGSYEQYF.

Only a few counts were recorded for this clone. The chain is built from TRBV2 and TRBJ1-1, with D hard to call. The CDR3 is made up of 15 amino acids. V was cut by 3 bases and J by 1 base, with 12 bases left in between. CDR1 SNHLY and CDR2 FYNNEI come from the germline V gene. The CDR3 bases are TGTGCCAGCAGTGACAAGTCCGGGAGGAACACTGAAGCTTTCTTT. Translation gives CASSDKSGRNTEAFF.

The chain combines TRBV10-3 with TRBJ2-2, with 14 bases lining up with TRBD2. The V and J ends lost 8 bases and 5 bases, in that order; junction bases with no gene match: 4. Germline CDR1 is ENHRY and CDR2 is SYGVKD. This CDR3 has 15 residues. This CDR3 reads CAIGLAGGGTGELFF. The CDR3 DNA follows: TGTGCCATCGGACTAGCGGGGGGTGGTACCGGGGAGCTGTTTTTT.

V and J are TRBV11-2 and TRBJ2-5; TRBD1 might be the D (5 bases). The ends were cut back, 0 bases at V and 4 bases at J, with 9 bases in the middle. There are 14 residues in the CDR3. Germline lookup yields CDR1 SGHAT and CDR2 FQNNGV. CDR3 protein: CASSLDSGPETQYF. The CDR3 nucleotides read TGTGCCAGCAGCTTAGATTCAGGGCCAGAGACCCAGTACTTC.

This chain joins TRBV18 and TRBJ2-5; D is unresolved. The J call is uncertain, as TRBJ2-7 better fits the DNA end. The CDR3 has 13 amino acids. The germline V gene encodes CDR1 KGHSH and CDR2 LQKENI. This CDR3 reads CASSLFKSYEQYF. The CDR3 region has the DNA TGTGCCAGCTCACTCTTCAAGTCCTACGAGCAGTACTTC.

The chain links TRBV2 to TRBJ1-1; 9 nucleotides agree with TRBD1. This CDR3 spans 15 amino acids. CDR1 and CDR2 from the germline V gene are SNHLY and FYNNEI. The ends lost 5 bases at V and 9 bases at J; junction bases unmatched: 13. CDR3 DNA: TGTGCCAGCAGTCGCAGTACAGGGGGCAGTTCTCAAGCTTTCTTT. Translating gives CASSRSTGGSSQAFF.

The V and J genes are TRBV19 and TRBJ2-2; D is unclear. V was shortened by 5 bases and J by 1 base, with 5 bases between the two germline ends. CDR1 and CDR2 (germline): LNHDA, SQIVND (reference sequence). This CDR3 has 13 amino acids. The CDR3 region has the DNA TGTGCCAGTAGTTCGGGGAACACCGGGGAGCTGTTTTTT. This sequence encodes CASSSGNTGELFF.

The CDR3 DNA is TGTGCCAGAAGCCGAGGACAGGGGGCCGCTGAAAGAAAGCCCCAGCATTTT. Amino acids: CARSRGQGAAERKPQHF. The chain has TRBV7-5 and TRBJ1-5; the table's TRBD1 call for D was not verified on the DNA. TRBV7-5 is classified as a pseudogene. The CDR3 is made up of 17 amino acids.

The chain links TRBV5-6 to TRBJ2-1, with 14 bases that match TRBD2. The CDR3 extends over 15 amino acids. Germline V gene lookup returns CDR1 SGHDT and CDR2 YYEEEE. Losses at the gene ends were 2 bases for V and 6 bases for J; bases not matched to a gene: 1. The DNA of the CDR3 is TGTGCCAGCAGCTTCGGACTAGCGGGAGGCAATGAGCAGTTCTTC. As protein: CASSFGLAGGNEQFF.

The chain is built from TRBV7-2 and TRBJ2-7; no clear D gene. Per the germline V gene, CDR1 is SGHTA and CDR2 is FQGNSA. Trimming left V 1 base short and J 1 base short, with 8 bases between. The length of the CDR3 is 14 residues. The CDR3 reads CASSLGSGSYEQYF. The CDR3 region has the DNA TGTGCCAGCAGCTTAGGGTCCGGGTCCTACGAGCAGTACTTC.

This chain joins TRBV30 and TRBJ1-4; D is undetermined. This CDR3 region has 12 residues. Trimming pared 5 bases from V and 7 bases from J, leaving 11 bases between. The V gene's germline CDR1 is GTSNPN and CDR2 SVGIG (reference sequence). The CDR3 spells CAWGSVGEKLFF. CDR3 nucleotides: TGTGCCTGGGGGAGCGTGGGTGAAAAACTGTTTTTT.

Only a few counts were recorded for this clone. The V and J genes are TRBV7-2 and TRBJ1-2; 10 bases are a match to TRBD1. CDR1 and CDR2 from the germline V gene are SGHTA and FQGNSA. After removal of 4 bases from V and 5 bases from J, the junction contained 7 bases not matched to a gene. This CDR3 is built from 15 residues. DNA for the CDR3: TGTGCCAGCAGCTCCCCGGACAGGGGGACTTATGGCTACACCTTC. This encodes CASSSPDRGTYGYTF.

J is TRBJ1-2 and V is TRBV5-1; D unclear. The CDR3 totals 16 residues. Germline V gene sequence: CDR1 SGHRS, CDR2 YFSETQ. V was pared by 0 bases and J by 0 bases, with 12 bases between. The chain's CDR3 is CASSLVLSGANYGYTF. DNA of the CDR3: TGCGCCAGCAGCTTGGTGTTGTCCGGGGCTAACTATGGCTACACCTTC.

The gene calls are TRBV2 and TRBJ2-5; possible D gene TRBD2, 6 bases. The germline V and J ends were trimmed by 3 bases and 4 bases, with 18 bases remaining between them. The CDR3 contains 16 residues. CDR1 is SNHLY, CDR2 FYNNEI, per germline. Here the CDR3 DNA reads TGTGCCAGCAGTGACCGGGCGGGACGGCTGGGAGAGACCCAGTACTTC. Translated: CASSDRAGRLGETQYF.

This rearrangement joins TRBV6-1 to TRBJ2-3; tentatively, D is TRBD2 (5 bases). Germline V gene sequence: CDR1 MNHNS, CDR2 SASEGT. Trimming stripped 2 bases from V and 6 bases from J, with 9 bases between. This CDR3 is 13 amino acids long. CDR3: CASSENGVDTQYF. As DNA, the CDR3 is TGTGCCAGCAGTGAAAACGGGGTGGATACGCAGTATTTT.

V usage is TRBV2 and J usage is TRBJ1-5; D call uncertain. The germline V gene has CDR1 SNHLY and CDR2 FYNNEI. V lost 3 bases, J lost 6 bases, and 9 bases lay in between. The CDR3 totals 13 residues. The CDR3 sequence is CASSDLEIQPQHF. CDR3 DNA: TGTGCCAGCAGTGATTTGGAGATTCAGCCCCAGCATTTT.

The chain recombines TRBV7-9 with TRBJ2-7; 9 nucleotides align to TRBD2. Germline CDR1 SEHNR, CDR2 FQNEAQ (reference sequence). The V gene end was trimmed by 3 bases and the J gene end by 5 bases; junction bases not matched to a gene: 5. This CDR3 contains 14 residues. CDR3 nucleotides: TGTGCCAGCAGCTTCGCGGGAGGGCCAAACGAGCAGTACTTC. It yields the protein CASSFAGGPNEQYF.

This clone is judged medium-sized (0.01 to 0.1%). CDR3 in DNA: TGTGCCAGCAGTACCACAGGGAGCGAGCAGTACTTC. It is translated as CASSTTGSEQYF. The chain carries TRBV27 and TRBJ2-7; D is possibly TRBD1 (6 bases). Trimming took off 5 bases at V and 6 bases at J, with 11 bases between the two ends. Germline V gene lookup returns CDR1 MNHEY and CDR2 SMNVEV (reference sequence). The CDR3 sequence is 12 residues long.

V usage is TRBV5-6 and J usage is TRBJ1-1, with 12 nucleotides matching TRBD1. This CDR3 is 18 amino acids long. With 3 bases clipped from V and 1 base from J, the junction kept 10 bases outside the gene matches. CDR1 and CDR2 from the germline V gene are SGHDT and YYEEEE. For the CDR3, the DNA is TGTGCCAGCAGCTCGGGACAGGGGGCGGAATTTTGGAACACTGAAGCTTTCTTT. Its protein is CASSSGQGAEFWNTEAFF.

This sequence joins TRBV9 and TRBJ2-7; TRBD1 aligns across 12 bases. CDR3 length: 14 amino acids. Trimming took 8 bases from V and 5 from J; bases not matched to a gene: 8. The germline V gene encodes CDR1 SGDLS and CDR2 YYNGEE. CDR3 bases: TGTGCCAGTTACCCGGGACAGGGGGCCCACGAGCAGTACTTC. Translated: CASYPGQGAHEQYF.

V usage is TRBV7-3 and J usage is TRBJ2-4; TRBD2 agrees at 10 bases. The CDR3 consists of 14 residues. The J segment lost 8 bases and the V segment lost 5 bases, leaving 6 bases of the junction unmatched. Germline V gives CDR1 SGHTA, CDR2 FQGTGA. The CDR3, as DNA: TGTGCCAGCAGCCATAGCGGGGGGACGGACATTCAGTACTTC. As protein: CASSHSGGTDIQYF.

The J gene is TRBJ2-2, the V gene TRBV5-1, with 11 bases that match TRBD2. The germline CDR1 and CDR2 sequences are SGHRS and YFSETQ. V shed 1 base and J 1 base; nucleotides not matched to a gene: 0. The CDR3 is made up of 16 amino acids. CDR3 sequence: CASSLTSGGNTGELFF. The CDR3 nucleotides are TGCGCCAGCAGCTTGACTAGCGGGGGGAACACCGGGGAGCTGTTTTTT.

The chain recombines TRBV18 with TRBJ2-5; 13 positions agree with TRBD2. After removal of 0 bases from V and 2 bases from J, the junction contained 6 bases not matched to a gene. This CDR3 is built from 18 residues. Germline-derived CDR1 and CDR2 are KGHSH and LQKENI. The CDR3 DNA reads TGTGCCAGCTCACCACCTTGGACTAGCGGGGGACGGCAAGAGACCCAGTACTTC. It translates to CASSPPWTSGGRQETQYF.

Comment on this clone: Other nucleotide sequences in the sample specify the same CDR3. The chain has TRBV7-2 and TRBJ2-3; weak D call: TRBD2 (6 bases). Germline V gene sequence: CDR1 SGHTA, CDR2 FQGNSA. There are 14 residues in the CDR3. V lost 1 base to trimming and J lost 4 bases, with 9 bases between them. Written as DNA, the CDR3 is TGTGCCAGCAGCTTAGGAGGAGGGGCAGATACGCAGTATTTT. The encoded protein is CASSLGGGADTQYF.

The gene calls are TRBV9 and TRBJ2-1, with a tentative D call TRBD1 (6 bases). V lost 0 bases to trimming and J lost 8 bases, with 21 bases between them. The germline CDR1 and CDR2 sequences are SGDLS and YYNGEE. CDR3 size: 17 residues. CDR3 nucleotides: TGTGCCAGCAGCGTAGTAAGGGGGAGTGTAATGAGCGATGAGCAGTTCTTC. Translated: CASSVVRGSVMSDEQFF. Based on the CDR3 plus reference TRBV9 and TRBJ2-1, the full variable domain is DSGVTQTPKHLITATGQRVTLRCSPRSGDLSVYWYQQSLDQGLQFLIQYYNGEERAKGNILERFSAQQFPDLHSELNLSSLELGDSALYFCASSVVRGSVMSDEQFFGPGTRLTVL.

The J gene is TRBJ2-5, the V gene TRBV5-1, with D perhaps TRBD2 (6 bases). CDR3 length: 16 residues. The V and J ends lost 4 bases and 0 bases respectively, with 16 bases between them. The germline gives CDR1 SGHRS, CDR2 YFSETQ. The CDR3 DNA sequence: TGCGCCAGCAGCACCCGGAGTGGAGGGAACCAAGAGACCCAGTACTTC. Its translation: CASSTRSGGNQETQYF.